This T cell receptor (beta chain) originates from a study of siplizumab effects on memory and regulatory T cells. Germline V lookup: CDR1 SEHNR, CDR2 FQNEAQ (reference sequence). The length of the CDR3 is 12 residues. V lost 5 bases and J lost 7, with 8 bases in between. Coculturing was carried out on the mixed lymphocyte reaction cells. It lasted 6 to 7 days and was done at 37°C. Profiled with immunoSEQ multiplex PCR; TCRdb holds only in-frame clones, not every one. The sample shows nearly 20,000 clones, approximately 44% of them seen only once. About this clone: Its target is not known.

The TCR originated in a human donor in good health; the cells came from an allogeneic mixed lymphocyte reaction. Some clones in this sample may be carry-over from other donors' samples. Sequencing was done on a sample of CFSE-low (dividing) CD4+ T cells sorted from an allogeneic mixed lymphocyte reaction. The rearrangement joins TRBV7-9 to TRBJ2-2; D gene uncertain. Here the CDR3 reads CASSPRGGELFF. The CDR3 nucleotides read TGTGCCAGCAGCCCTCGAGGCGGGGAGCTGTTTTTT.